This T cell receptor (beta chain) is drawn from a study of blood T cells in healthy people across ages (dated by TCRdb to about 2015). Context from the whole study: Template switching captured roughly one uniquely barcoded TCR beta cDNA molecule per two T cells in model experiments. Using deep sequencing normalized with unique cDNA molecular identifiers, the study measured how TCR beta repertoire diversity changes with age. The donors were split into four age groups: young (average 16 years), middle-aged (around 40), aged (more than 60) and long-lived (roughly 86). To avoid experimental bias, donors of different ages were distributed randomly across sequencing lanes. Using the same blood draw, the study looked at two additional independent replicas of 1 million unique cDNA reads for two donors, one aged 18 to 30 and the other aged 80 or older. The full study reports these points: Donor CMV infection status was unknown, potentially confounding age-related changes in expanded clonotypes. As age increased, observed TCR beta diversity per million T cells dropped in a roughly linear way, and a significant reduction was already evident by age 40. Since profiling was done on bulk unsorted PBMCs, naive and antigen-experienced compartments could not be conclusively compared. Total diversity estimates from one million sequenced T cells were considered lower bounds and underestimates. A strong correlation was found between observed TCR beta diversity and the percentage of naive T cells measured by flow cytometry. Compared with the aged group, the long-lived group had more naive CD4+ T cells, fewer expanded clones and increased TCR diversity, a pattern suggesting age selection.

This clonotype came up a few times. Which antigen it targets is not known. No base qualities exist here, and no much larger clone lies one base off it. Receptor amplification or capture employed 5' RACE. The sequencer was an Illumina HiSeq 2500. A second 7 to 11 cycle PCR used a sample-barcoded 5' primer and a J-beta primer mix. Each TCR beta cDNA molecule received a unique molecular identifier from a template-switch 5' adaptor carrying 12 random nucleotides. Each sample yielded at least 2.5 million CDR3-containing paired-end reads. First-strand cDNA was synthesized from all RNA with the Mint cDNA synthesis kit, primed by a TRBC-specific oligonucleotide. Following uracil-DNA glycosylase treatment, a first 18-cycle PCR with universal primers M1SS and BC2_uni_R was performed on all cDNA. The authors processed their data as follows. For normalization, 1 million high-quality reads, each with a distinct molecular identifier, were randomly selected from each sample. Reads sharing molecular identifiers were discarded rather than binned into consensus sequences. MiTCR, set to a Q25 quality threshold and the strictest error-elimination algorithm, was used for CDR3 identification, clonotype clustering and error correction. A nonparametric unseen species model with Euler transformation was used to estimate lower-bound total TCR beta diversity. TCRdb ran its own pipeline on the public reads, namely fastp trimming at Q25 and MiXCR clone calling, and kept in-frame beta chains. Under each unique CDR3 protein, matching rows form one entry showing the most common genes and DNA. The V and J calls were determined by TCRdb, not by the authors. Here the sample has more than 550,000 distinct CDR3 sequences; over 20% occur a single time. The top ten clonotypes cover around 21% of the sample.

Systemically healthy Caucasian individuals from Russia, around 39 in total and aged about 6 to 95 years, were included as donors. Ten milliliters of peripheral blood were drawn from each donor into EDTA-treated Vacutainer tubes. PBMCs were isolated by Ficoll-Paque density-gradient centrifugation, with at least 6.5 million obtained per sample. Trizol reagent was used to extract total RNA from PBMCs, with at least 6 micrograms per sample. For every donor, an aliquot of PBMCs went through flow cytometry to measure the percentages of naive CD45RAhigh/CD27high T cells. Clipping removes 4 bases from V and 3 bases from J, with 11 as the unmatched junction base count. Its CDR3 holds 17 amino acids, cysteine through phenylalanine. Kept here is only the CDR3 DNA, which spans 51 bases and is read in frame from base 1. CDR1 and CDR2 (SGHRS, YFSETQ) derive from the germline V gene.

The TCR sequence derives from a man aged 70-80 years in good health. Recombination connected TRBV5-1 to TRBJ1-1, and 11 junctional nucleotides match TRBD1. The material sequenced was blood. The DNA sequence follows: TGCGCCAGCAGCACGGCCGGGACAGGGGGGGCGGACACTGAAGCTTTCTTT. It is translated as CASSTAGTGGADTEAFF.